This T cell receptor beta chain was sequenced in a study of T cell responses to AZD1222 COVID-19 vaccine. The study, taken as a whole, reports: Across spike, vaccine-associated CD4 TCRs were found, dominant at 160-218 and 743-854. None of the repertoires were sampled until the peak T cell response had passed. Spike-specific TCR depth and breadth grew after two AZD1222 doses.

A word on this clone: The antigen remains unidentified.

Samples with a second dose at about 4 or about 12 weeks were pooled together. The germline V gene encodes CDR1 SGHTA and CDR2 FQGNSA. The V and J ends lost 5 bases and 0 bases respectively, with 16 bases between them. The CDR3 is 17 amino acids. Measured with immunoSEQ multiplex PCR; TCRdb has only the in-frame clones, and not every one. The sample records around 190,000 clones, approximately 94% being singletons. This material consisted of peripheral blood, taken 28 days after the second AZD1222 dose. This receptor was obtained from an adult who received the AZD1222 COVID-19 vaccine. The rearrangement links TRBV7-2 to TRBJ2-2, with D possibly called TRBD1 or TRBD2 (6 bases each). This CDR3 reads CASSRGWGASNTGELFF. The DNA of the CDR3 is TGTGCCAGCAGCCGTGGATGGGGGGCTTCGAACACCGGGGAGCTGTTTTTT.